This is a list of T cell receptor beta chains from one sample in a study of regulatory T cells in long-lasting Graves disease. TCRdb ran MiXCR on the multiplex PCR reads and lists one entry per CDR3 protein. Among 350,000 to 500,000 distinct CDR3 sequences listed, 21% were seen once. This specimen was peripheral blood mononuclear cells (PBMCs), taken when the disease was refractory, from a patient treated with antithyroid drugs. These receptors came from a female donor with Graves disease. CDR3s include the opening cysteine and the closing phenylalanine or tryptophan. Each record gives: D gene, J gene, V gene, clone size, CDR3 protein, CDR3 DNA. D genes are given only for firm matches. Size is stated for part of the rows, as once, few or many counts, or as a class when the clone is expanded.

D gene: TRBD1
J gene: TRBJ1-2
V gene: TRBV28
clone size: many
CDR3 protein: CASVLRDRTYGYTF
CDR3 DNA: TGTGCCAGCGTCCTCCGGGACAGGACTTATGGCTACACCTTC

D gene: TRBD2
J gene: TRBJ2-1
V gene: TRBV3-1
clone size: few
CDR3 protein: CASSHPLAGQFF
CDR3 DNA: TGTGCCAGCAGCCACCCACTAGCGGGGCAGTTCTTC

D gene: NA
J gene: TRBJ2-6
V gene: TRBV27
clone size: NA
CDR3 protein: CASSRPPGAGANVLTF
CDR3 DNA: TGTGCCAGCAGCCGACCCCCCGGGGCTGGGGCCAACGTCCTGACTTTC

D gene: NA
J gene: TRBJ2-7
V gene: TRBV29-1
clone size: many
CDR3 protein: CSVAQGLSYEQYF
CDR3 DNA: TGCAGCGTTGCCCAGGGGCTATCCTACGAGCAGTACTTC

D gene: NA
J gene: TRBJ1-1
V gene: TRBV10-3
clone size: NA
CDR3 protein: CAISEVQGNTEAFF
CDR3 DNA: TGTGCCATCAGTGAGGTACAGGGGAACACTGAAGCTTTCTTT

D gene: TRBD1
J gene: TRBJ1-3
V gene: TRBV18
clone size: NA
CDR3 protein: CASSLGQIPGNTIYF
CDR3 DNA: TGTGCCAGCTCGCTGGGACAGATCCCTGGAAACACCATATATTTT

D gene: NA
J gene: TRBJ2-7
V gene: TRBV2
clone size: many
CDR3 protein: CASSRPPEWQYF
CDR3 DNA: TGTGCCAGCAGCCGTCCCCCCGAGTGGCAGTACTTC

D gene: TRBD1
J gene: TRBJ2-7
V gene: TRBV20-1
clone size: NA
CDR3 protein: CSARDPGTGIYEQYF
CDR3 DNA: TGCAGTGCTAGAGATCCCGGGACAGGGATCTACGAGCAGTACTTC

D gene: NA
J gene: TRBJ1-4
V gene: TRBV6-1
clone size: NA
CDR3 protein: CASSEPVGGDEKLFF
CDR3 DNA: TGTGCCAGCAGTGAACCAGTGGGGGGGGATGAAAAACTGTTTTTT

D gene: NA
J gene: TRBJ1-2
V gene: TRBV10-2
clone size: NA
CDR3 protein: CASSDVGNYGYTF
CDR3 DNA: TGCGCCAGCAGTGACGTGGGTAACTATGGCTACACCTTC

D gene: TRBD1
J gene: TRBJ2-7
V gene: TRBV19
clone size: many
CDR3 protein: CASPPGQGKDEQYF
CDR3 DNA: TGTGCCAGTCCGCCGGGACAGGGTAAGGACGAGCAGTACTTC

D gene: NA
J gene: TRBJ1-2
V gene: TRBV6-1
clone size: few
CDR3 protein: CASRPLDSRGYTF
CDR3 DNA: TGTGCCAGCAGACCTCTGGACAGCCGTGGCTACACCTTC

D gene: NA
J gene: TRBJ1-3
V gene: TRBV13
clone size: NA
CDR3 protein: CASRVSEGIPGNTIYF
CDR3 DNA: TGTGCCAGCAGAGTTTCGGAGGGGATCCCAGGAAACACCATATATTTT

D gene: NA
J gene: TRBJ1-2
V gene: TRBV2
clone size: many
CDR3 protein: CASTLGRLNYGYTF
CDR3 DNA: TGTGCCAGCACCCTGGGACGCCTGAACTATGGCTACACCTTC

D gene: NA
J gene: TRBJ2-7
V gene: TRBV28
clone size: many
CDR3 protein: CASSLSVGGYEQYF
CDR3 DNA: TGTGCCAGCAGTTTATCGGTAGGGGGCTACGAGCAGTACTTC

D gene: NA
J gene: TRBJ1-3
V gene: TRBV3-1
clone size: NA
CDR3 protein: CASSQGYGRSGNTIYF
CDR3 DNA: TGTGCCAGCAGCCAAGGGTACGGCAGGTCTGGAAACACCATATATTTT

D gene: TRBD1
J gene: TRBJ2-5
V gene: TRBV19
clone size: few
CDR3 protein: CASTGQGRGETQYF
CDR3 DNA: TGTGCCAGTACTGGACAGGGAAGGGGAGAGACCCAGTACTTC

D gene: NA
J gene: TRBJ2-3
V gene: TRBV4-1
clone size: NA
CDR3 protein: CASSQDTGRDRDTQYF
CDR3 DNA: TGCGCCAGCAGCCAAGATACAGGGCGCGACCGGGATACGCAGTATTTT

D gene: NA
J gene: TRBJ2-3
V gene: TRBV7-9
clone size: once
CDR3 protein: CASSLLVTDTQYF
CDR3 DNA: TGTGCCAGCAGCTTACTAGTAACAGATACGCAGTATTTT

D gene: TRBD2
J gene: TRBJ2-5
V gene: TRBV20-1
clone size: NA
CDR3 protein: CSARDIEAGGPPYF
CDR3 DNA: TGCAGTGCTAGAGATATAGAGGCGGGAGGGCCCCCGTACTTC

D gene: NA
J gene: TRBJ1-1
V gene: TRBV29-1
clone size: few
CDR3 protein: CSVEDPGPTVNTEAFF
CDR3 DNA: TGCAGCGTTGAAGATCCCGGGCCCACCGTGAACACTGAAGCTTTCTTT

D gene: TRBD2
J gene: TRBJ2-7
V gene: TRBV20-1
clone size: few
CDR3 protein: CSASGVGETSSYEQYF
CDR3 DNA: TGCAGTGCTAGTGGCGTGGGGGAGACTAGCAGCTACGAGCAGTACTTC

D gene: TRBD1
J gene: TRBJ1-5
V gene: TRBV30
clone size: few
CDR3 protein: CAWSPGQGFQPQHF
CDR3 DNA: TGTGCCTGGAGTCCGGGACAGGGTTTCCAGCCCCAGCATTTT

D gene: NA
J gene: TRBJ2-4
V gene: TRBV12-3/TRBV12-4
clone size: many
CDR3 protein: CASSPQDTLLAKNIQYF
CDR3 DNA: TGTGCCAGCAGTCCGCAGGATACCCTCCTAGCCAAAAACATTCAGTACTTC

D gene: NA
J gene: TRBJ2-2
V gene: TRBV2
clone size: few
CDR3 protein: CASRTTGLTGELFF
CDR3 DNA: TGTGCCAGCAGAACAACAGGGTTGACCGGGGAGCTGTTTTTT

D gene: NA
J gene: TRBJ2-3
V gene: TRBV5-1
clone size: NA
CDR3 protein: CASSLGDGDTQYF
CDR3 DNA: TGCGCCAGCAGCTTGGGGGACGGGGATACGCAGTATTTT

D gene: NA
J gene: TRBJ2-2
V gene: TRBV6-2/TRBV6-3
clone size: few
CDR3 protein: CASREWTTPTGELFF
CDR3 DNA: TGTGCCAGCAGGGAATGGACCACCCCCACCGGGGAGCTGTTTTTT

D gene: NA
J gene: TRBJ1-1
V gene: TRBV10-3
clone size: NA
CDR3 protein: CATVQEPNTEAFF
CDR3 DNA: TGTGCCACTGTACAGGAGCCGAACACTGAAGCTTTCTTT

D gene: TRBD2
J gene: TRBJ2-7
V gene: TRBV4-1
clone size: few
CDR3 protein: CASSQVVSSGRSHYEQYF
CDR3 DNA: TGCGCCAGCAGCCAAGTAGTATCTAGCGGGAGATCTCACTACGAGCAGTACTTC

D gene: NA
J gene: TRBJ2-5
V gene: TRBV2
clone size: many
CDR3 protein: CASSLFAPETQYF
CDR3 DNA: TGTGCCAGCAGTTTATTCGCACCGGAGACCCAGTACTTC

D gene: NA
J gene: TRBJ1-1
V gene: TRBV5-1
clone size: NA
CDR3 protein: CASSLMAPGPTEAFF
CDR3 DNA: TGCGCCAGCAGCTTGATGGCTCCCGGACCCACTGAAGCTTTCTTT

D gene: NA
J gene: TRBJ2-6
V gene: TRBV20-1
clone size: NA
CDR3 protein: CSASRDSGANVLTF
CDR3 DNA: TGCAGTGCTAGTAGGGACTCTGGGGCCAACGTCCTGACTTTC

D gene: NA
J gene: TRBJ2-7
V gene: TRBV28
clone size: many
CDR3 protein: CASRLEGYDEQYF
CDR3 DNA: TGTGCCAGCAGACTAGAAGGTTATGACGAGCAGTACTTC

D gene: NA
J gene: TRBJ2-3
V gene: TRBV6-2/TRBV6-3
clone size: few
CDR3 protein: CASKGTDTQYF
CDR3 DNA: TGTGCCAGCAAAGGCACAGATACGCAGTATTTT

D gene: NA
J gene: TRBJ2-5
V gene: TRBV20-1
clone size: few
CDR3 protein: CSASLVGETQYF
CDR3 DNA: TGCAGTGCTAGTTTAGTGGGAGAGACCCAGTACTTC

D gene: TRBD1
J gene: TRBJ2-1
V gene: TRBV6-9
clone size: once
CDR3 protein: CASSYRTVTGTGMYNEQFF
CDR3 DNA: TGTGCCAGCAGTTACCGTACCGTTACCGGGACAGGGATGTACAATGAGCAGTTCTTC

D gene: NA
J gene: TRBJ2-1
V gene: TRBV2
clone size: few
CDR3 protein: CASRETGYNEQFF
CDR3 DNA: TGTGCCAGCAGGGAGACAGGTTACAATGAGCAGTTCTTC

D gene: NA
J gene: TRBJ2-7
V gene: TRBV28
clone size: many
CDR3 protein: CARNYRDSYEQYF
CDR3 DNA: TGTGCCAGGAATTACAGGGATTCCTACGAGCAGTACTTC

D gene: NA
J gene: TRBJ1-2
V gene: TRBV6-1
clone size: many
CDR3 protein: CASRGREFHGYTF
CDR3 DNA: TGTGCCAGCAGAGGCAGGGAATTTCATGGCTACACCTTC

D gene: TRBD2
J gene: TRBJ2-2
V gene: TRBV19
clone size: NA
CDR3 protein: CASSLLTSGRTGELFF
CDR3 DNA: TGTGCCAGTAGTTTGCTGACTAGCGGGAGGACCGGGGAGCTGTTTTTT

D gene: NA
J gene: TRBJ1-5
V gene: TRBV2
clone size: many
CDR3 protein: CASSADRRGQPQHF
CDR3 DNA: TGTGCCAGCAGCGCCGACCGGCGAGGTCAGCCCCAGCATTTT

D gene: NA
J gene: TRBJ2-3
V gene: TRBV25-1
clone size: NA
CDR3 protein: CASSSPEAKRTDTQYF
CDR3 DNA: TGTGCCAGCAGTTCGCCCGAGGCTAAACGCACAGATACGCAGTATTTT

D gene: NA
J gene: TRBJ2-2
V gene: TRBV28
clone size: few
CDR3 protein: CASSPGWEMSGELFF
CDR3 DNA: TGTGCCAGCAGCCCCGGGTGGGAAATGTCCGGGGAGCTGTTTTTT

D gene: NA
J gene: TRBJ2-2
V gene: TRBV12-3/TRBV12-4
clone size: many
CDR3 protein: CASTRGGGFYTGELFF
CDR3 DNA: TGTGCCAGCACTAGGGGTGGCGGGTTCTATACCGGGGAGCTGTTTTTT

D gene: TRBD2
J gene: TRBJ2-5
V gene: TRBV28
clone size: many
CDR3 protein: CASSLGGGDEQETQYF
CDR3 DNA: TGTGCCAGCAGTTTAGGGGGGGGGGACGAACAAGAGACCCAGTACTTC

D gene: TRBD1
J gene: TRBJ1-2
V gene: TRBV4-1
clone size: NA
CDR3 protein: CASSQGTGANYGYTF
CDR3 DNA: TGCGCCAGCAGCCAAGGGACAGGGGCTAACTATGGCTACACCTTC

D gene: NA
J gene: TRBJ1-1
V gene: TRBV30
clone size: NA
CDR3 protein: CAWARRQDTEAFF
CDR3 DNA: TGTGCCTGGGCCCGCCGACAGGACACTGAAGCTTTCTTT

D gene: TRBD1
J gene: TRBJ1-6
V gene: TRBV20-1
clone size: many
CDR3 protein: CSARDAGQISPLHF
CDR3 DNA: TGCAGTGCTAGAGATGCGGGACAGATTTCACCCCTCCACTTT

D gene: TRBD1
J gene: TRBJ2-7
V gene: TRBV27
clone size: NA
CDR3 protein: CASSRRQGALEQYF
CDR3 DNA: TGTGCCAGCAGCCGCCGACAGGGGGCCCTGGAGCAGTACTTC

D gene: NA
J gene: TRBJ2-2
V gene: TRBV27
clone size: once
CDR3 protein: CASSPGTSPTGELFF
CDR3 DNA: TGTGCCAGCAGCCCCGGGACATCCCCCACCGGGGAGCTGTTTTTT

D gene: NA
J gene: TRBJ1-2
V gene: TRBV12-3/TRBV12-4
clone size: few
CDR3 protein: CASSSSVPGRKSTNYGYTF
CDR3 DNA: TGTGCCAGCAGTTCCTCCGTCCCGGGACGGAAATCAACTAACTATGGCTACACCTTC

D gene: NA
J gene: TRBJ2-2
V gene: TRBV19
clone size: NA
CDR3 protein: CASRVSNTGELFF
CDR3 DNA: TGTGCCAGCAGGGTGTCGAACACCGGGGAGCTGTTTTTT

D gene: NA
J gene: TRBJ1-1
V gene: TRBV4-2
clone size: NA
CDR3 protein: CASSQGWGMNTEAFF
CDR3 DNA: TGTGCCAGCAGCCAAGGGTGGGGCATGAACACTGAAGCTTTCTTT

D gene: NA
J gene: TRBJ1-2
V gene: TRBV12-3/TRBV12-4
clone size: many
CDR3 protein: CASSLAHWGDGYTF
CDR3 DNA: TGTGCCAGCAGTTTAGCGCACTGGGGGGATGGCTACACCTTC

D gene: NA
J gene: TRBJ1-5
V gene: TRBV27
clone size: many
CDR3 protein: CASSPLGGGQPQHF
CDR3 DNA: TGTGCCAGCAGTCCCCTCGGGGGAGGTCAGCCCCAGCATTTT

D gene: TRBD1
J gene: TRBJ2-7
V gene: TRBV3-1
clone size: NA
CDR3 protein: CASSQPGQVSFYEQYF
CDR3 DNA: TGTGCCAGCAGCCAACCAGGACAGGTTAGCTTCTACGAGCAGTACTTC

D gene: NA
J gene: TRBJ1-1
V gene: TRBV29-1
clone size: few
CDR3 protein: CSAALGAEAFF
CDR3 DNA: TGCAGCGCCGCCTTAGGGGCTGAAGCTTTCTTT

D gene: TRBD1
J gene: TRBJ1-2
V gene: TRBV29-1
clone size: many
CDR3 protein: CSVARDRFYGYTF
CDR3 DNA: TGCAGCGTGGCCCGGGACAGGTTCTATGGCTACACCTTC

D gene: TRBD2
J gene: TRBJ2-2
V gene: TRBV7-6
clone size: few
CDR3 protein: CASSPPGLGAGELFF
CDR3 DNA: TGTGCCAGCAGCCCCCCGGGACTAGGAGCCGGGGAGCTGTTTTTT